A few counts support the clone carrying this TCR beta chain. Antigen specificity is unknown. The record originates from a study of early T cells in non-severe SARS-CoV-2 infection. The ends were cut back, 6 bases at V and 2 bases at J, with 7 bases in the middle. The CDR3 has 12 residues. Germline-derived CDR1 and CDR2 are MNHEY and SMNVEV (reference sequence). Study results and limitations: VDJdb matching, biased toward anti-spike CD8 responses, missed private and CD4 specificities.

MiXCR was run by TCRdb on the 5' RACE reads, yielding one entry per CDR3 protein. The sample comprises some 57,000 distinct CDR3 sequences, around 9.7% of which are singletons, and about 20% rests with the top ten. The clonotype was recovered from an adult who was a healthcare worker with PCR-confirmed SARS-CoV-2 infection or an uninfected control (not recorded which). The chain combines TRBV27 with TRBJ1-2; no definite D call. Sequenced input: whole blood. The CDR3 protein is CASRKRNYGYTF. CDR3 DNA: TGTGCCAGCAGGAAACGCAACTATGGCTACACCTTC.